The 30 T cell receptor beta chains in this list originate from one sample, sequenced in a study of blood T cell repertoires in COVID-19. TCRdb's table, derived via immunoSEQ multiplex PCR, lists solely in-frame clones and lacks some. The repertoire holds about 140,000 clones, approximately 85% seen once, with about 2.6% in the top ten. The source material was peripheral blood. These receptors were obtained from a human donor with acute or convalescent COVID-19. The donor label of this sample is uncertain.

The chain combines TRBV19 with TRBJ1-6; 7 positions match TRBD1. Per germline, CDR1 LNHDA and CDR2 SQIVND (reference sequence). The J segment lost 6 bases and the V segment lost 4 bases, leaving 9 bases of the junction unmatched. CDR3 length: 16 amino acids. In DNA, the CDR3 is TGTGCCAGTAGTACCCTGTTGGAGGGGGCTAATTCACCCCTCCACTTT. As protein: CASSTLLEGANSPLHF.

V and J are TRBV19 and TRBJ2-5; weak D call: TRBD1 (5 bases). Germline loops: CDR1 LNHDA, CDR2 SQIVND (reference sequence). V lost 0 bases, J lost 4 bases, and 15 bases lay in between. The length of the CDR3 is 16 residues. The CDR3 coding sequence is TGTGCCAGTAGTATAGACCCACGCAGGGTAGTAGAGACCCAGTACTTC. As protein: CASSIDPRRVVETQYF. The whole variable domain, remainder taken from reference TRBV19 and TRBJ2-5, is DGGITQSPKYLFRKEGQNVTLSCEQNLNHDAMYWYRQDPGQGLRLIYYSQIVNDFQKGDIAEGYSVSREKKESFPLTVTSAQKNPTAFYLCASSIDPRRVVETQYFGPGTRLLVL.

This clone has more than one count but fewer than ten. The genes are TRBV10-3 and TRBJ2-1; 11 nucleotides line up with TRBD2. The CDR3 runs 14 residues. V dropped 8 bases and J dropped 5; count of bases not matched to a gene: 5. Per germline, CDR1 ENHRY and CDR2 SYGVKD. This CDR3 reads CAIQTSGGNNEQFF. CDR3 nucleotide sequence: TGTGCCATCCAAACTAGCGGGGGAAACAATGAGCAGTTCTTC.

The chain links TRBV18 to TRBJ1-5, with no clear D. V lost 3 bases and J lost 8, with 17 bases in between. Germline CDR1 and CDR2: KGHSH and LQKENI. This CDR3 is built from 15 residues. In nucleotides, the CDR3 is TGTGCCAGCTCACCGATAGAGGGAGGGTTGGAGCCCCAGCATTTT. Amino acids: CASSPIEGGLEPQHF.

This clone was counted once. The rearrangement links TRBV27 to TRBJ1-5; no definite D call. Germline V gives CDR1 MNHEY, CDR2 SMNVEV (reference sequence). Trimming stripped 5 bases from V and 2 bases from J, with 10 bases between. CDR3 length equals 14 residues. The CDR3 nucleotides are TGTGCCAGCAGTCCCTACAGTGGCAATCAGCCCCAGCATTTT. This sequence encodes CASSPYSGNQPQHF.

This chain links TRBV6-5 with TRBJ1-1, with D perhaps TRBD1 (5 bases). The V end lost 2 bases, the J end lost 5 bases, and 12 bases lay between the germline ends. The length of the CDR3 is 14 residues. The V gene's germline CDR1 is MNHEY and CDR2 SVGAGI. The CDR3 DNA is TGTGCCAGCAGTTACGAGGGGAGGGGAACTGAAGCTTTCTTT. This gives the protein CASSYEGRGTEAFF.

V gene TRBV4-3 combines with J gene TRBJ1-2, with TRBD1 matching over 8 bases. CDR1 is LGHNA and CDR2 is YSLEER in the germline V gene. Losses at the gene ends were 1 base for V and 4 bases for J; bases not matched to a gene: 8. The CDR3 consists of 16 residues. CDR3 in DNA: TGCGCCAGCAGCCAAGGACAGGGGAATCAAATCTATGGCTACACCTTC. Translating gives CASSQGQGNQIYGYTF.

The gene calls are TRBV12-5 and TRBJ1-4; TRBD1 matches at 9 bases. The CDR3 has 16 amino acids. J gave up 5 bases and V 1 base, and 5 bases lay outside the gene matches. Germline V gene data show CDR1 as LGHNT and CDR2 as FRNRAP. CDR3 bases: TGTGCTAGTGGTTTGGGACAGGGGGGTGGAAATGAAAAACTGTTTTTT. Translating it yields CASGLGQGGGNEKLFF.

The chain carries TRBV6-5 and TRBJ1-1; 7 bases fit TRBD1. The CDR3 runs to 15 residues. CDR1 is MNHEY, CDR2 SVGAGI, per germline. V lost 2 bases, J lost 4 bases, and 7 bases stayed unmatched. This CDR3 reads CASSYAYRGGTEAFF. CDR3 DNA sequence: TGTGCCAGCAGTTACGCCTACAGGGGCGGCACTGAAGCTTTCTTT.

The chain carries TRBV19 and TRBJ1-3; possible D gene TRBD1, 5 bases. CDR3 length: 17 residues. Looked up from germline, CDR1 is LNHDA and CDR2 is SQIVND (reference sequence). V was cut by 4 bases and J by 0 bases, with 16 bases left in between. CDR3 sequence: CASSRKHRTGSGNTIYF. DNA for the CDR3: TGTGCCAGTAGTAGGAAACACAGGACGGGCTCTGGAAACACCATATATTTT.

This clone showed up just once. Its ends do not fully match the called genes, so a read error is possible. The gene calls are TRBV7-7 and TRBJ1-4, with D unclear. CDR1 and CDR2 from the germline V gene are SSHAT and FNYEAQ (reference sequence). This CDR3 spans 15 amino acids. The CDR3 reads CASSLSGTTNEKLFF. The CDR3 coding sequence is TGTGCTAGCAGCCTTTCGGGGACAACTAATGAAAAACTGTTTTTT.

The rearrangement links TRBV28 to TRBJ1-1; possible D gene TRBD1, 6 bases. Trimming stripped 2 bases from V and 4 bases from J, with 11 bases between. Germline CDR1 MDHEN, CDR2 SYDVKM. The CDR3 contains 14 residues. The CDR3 region is CASSLHRVVTEAFF. The DNA for the CDR3 is TGTGCCAGCAGTTTACACAGGGTAGTCACTGAAGCTTTCTTT.

The chain is built from TRBV27 and TRBJ1-3, with unresolved D. Trimming left V 5 bases short and J 2 bases short, with 19 bases between. The germline gives CDR1 MNHEY, CDR2 SMNVEV (reference sequence). There are 17 residues in the CDR3. The CDR3 loop reads CASSLTAREFTGNTIYF. The CDR3 nucleotides are TGTGCCAGCAGTCTCACGGCGAGGGAGTTTACTGGAAACACCATATATTTT.

The chain links TRBV4-2 to TRBJ2-7; D perhaps matches TRBD1 (5 bases). The CDR3 extends over 17 amino acids. V was pared by 0 bases and J by 0 bases, with 15 bases between. Germline CDR1 and CDR2: LGHNA and YNFKEQ. The DNA of the CDR3 is TGTGCCAGCAGCCAAGAAATGGGGCAGGTTATCTCCTACGAGCAGTACTTC. Translation gives CASSQEMGQVISYEQYF.

The rearrangement joins TRBV7-6 to TRBJ2-1; TRBD2 agrees at 15 bases. The CDR3 sequence is 15 residues long. V dropped 5 bases and J dropped 12; count of bases not matched to a gene: 8. Germline V gene data show CDR1 as SGHVS and CDR2 as FNYEAQ. CDR3 in amino acids: CASSTGLAGGTRQFF. The CDR3 DNA is TGTGCCAGCAGCACGGGACTAGCGGGGGGCACGAGGCAGTTCTTC.

J is TRBJ1-1 and V is TRBV5-5; a possible D gene is TRBD1 (5 bases). The CDR3 sequence is 14 residues long. The V end was cut by 5 bases, the J end by 1 base, with 12 bases between. Germline V CDR1 and CDR2: SGHKS, YYEKEE (reference sequence). The CDR3 DNA follows: TGTGCCAGCAGTCGGGACGGGGGGAACACTGAAGCTTTCTTT. It encodes CASSRDGGNTEAFF.

This clone was seen more than once but under ten times. This sequence joins TRBV6-5 and TRBJ1-5, with a tentative D call TRBD1 (6 bases). The CDR3 runs 15 residues. CDR1 is MNHEY and CDR2 is SVGAGI in the germline V gene. Trimming left V 7 bases short and J 5 bases short, with 18 bases between. The DNA of the CDR3 is TGTGCCAGCACAAGTTTTCAGGGGAATGATCAGCCCCAGCATTTT. Protein product: CASTSFQGNDQPQHF.

The CDR3 reads CASSLRGRGMNTEAFF. The CDR3 region has the DNA TGTGCCAGCAGCCTTAGGGGCAGGGGAATGAACACTGAAGCTTTCTTT. The chain combines TRBV11-2 with TRBJ1-1; a weak D match, TRBD1 (6 bases). The CDR3 totals 16 residues. Germline lookup yields CDR1 SGHAT and CDR2 FQNNGV. Trimming shortened V by 5 bases and J by 0 bases, and 16 bases separated the two germline ends.

V and J are TRBV3-1 (or the pseudogene TRBV3-2) and TRBJ2-2; TRBD2 matches 8 bases. The germline CDR1 and CDR2 sequences are LGHDT and YNNKEL (reference sequence). The CDR3 runs to 14 residues. The J segment lost 4 bases and the V segment lost 4 bases, leaving 2 bases of the junction unmatched. The CDR3 coding sequence is TGTGCCAGCAGCCGCCGGGAGGGCACCGGGGAGCTGTTTTTT. It yields the protein CASSRREGTGELFF.

The V call is TRBV30, the J call TRBJ1-5; D is unresolved. V was cut by 1 base and J by 11 bases, with 15 bases left in between. Germline CDR1 GTSNPN, CDR2 SVGIG (reference sequence). This CDR3 is built from 13 residues. CDR3 amino acids: CAWSAIEGGTQHF. CDR3 DNA sequence: TGTGCCTGGAGTGCAATTGAGGGTGGGACCCAGCATTTT.

The V gene is TRBV7-9, the J gene TRBJ2-5, with D unresolved. This CDR3 region has 11 residues. V was trimmed by 4 bases and J by 4 bases, leaving 4 bases between them. Per the germline V gene, CDR1 is SEHNR and CDR2 is FQNEAQ (reference sequence). CDR3 sequence: CASSSSETQYF. The DNA of the CDR3 is TGTGCCAGCAGCTCTTCAGAGACCCAGTACTTC.

The chain links TRBV6-2 or TRBV6-3 to TRBJ1-2; 8 bases map to TRBD1. V was pared by 2 bases and J by 4 bases, with 9 bases of the junction left unmatched. The CDR3 is 16 residues long. Germline assignment: CDR1 MNHEY and CDR2 SVGEGT. CDR3 coding DNA: TGTGCCAGCAGTTACGGGACAGGCCAAGGGAGCTATGGCTACACCTTC. It yields the protein CASSYGTGQGSYGYTF.

This clone occurred a few times. This chain joins TRBV15 and TRBJ1-2; D possibly corresponds to TRBD1 (5 bases). The CDR3 totals 15 residues. Trimming cost V 0 bases and J 1 base, with 9 bases left between them. Germline CDR1 and CDR2: LNHNV and YYDKDF (reference sequence). The CDR3 reads CATSREQGGNYGYTF. As DNA, the CDR3 is TGTGCCACCAGCAGAGAGCAGGGTGGTAACTATGGCTACACCTTC.

The chain recombines TRBV7-2 with TRBJ1-6; 8 bases are shared with TRBD1. Germline V CDR1 and CDR2: SGHTA, FQGNSA. The CDR3 has 14 amino acids. V lost 3 bases to trimming and J lost 14 bases; unmatched junction nucleotides: 9. The CDR3 nucleotides read TGTGCCAGCAGCTTCCGACAGGGGACGGCTGCCCTCCACTTT. It translates to CASSFRQGTAALHF.

The chain combines TRBV7-9 with TRBJ2-1; 12 bases are a match to TRBD2. This CDR3 has 14 amino acids. The trim removed 4 bases at V and 10 bases at J, leaving 5 bases unmatched. CDR1 SEHNR and CDR2 FQNEAQ come from the germline V gene (reference sequence). CDR3: CASSSGLAGREQFF. The DNA for the CDR3 is TGTGCCAGCAGCTCCGGACTAGCGGGACGGGAGCAGTTCTTC.

This rearrangement joins TRBV6-5 to TRBJ1-4; tentatively, D is TRBD1 (6 bases). Germline CDR1 MNHEY, CDR2 SVGAGI. The CDR3 consists of 15 residues. Trimming took off 1 base at V and 3 bases at J, with 9 bases between the two ends. The CDR3 nucleotides read TGTGCCAGCAGTTACTGGGGGCGAGCTAATGAAAAACTGTTTTTT. This sequence encodes CASSYWGRANEKLFF.

The chain couples TRBV28 to TRBJ2-1, with D perhaps matching TRBD1 (5 bases). V was pared by 8 bases and J by 9 bases, with 20 bases between. The CDR3 consists of 14 residues. Germline assignment: CDR1 MDHEN and CDR2 SYDVKM. The CDR3 DNA reads as TGTGCCAGCCTTGGGGCGCGGTCGGATTCTGAGCAGTTCTTC. Its protein is CASLGARSDSEQFF. The full variable domain, its missing parts supplied by reference TRBV28 and TRBJ2-1, is DVKVTQSSRYLVKRTGEKVFLECVQDMDHENMFWYRQDPGLGLRLIYFSYDVKMKEKGDIPEGYSVSREKKERFSLILESASTNQTSMYLCASLGARSDSEQFFGPGTRLTVL.

This clone appeared once. The V and J genes are TRBV13 and TRBJ2-1; a possible D gene is TRBD1 (5 bases). The germline V and J ends were trimmed by 5 bases and 8 bases, with 22 bases remaining between them. There are 16 residues in the CDR3. CDR1 and CDR2 from the germline V gene are PRHDT and FYEKMQ (reference sequence). Here the CDR3 reads CASSARQFPERDEQFF. DNA for the CDR3: TGTGCCAGCAGCGCACGACAGTTTCCGGAAAGGGATGAGCAGTTCTTC.

The chain carries TRBV7-3 and TRBJ1-6; TRBD1 is a possible D gene (5 bases). V was pared by 2 bases and J by 10 bases, with 15 bases between. CDR3 size: 15 residues. The V gene's germline CDR1 is SGHTA and CDR2 FQGTGA. The CDR3 loop reads CASSLLSGNDSPLHF. The CDR3 DNA is TGTGCCAGCAGCTTATTATCAGGGAACGACTCACCCCTCCACTTT.

The chain recombines TRBV7-6 with TRBJ1-6; tentative D call: TRBD1 (5 bases). The CDR3 runs 19 residues. Trimming shortened V by 5 bases and J by 0 bases, and 20 bases separated the two germline ends. Germline CDR1 SGHVS, CDR2 FNYEAQ. The CDR3 reads CASSASVGGMGSYNSPLHF. The CDR3 DNA is TGTGCCAGCAGCGCCTCGGTCGGGGGTATGGGCTCCTATAATTCACCCCTCCACTTT.